One and the same sample provided the 24 T cell receptor beta chains below, sequenced in a study of blood T cell repertoires in COVID-19. Produced via immunoSEQ multiplex PCR; TCRdb's table is partial and in-frame only. The table records more than 100,000 clones, around 87% of them present only once. Sequenced input: peripheral blood. These receptor sequences come from a woman aged 60-70 years with acute or convalescent COVID-19.

This chain joins TRBV11-3 and TRBJ2-7; a weak D match, TRBD2 (6 bases). Germline-derived CDR1 and CDR2 are SGHNT and YENEEA. The V and J ends lost 0 bases and 7 bases respectively, with 10 bases between them. The CDR3 runs to 13 residues. The CDR3 region is CASSLDRGLEQYV. In DNA, the CDR3 is TGTGCCAGCAGCTTAGACCGGGGGTTGGAGCAGTACGTC.

The V call is TRBV28, the J call TRBJ1-2, with 7 bases aligning to TRBD1. V trimming: 5 bases; J trimming: 8 bases; junction bases outside the gene matches: 2. Germline V gene lookup returns CDR1 MDHEN and CDR2 SYDVKM. The CDR3 extends over 11 amino acids. CDR3 sequence (DNA): TGTGCCAGCAGTGACAGGGTCGGCTACACCTTC. It codes for CASSDRVGYTF.

The CDR3 loop is CASSLDRTEAFF. In DNA, the CDR3 is TGTGCCAGCAGCTTAGACAGGACTGAAGCTTTCTTT. V gene TRBV7-9 combines with J gene TRBJ1-1; D is perhaps TRBD1 (5 bases). CDR1 SEHNR and CDR2 FQNEAQ come from the germline V gene (reference sequence). The CDR3 covers 12 residues. V was clipped by 1 base and J by 5 bases, with 5 bases between them.

The chain is built from TRBV6-5 and TRBJ1-6; TRBD1 might be the D (6 bases). The CDR3 runs 14 residues. CDR1 MNHEY and CDR2 SVGAGI come from the germline V gene. Trimming shortened V by 1 base and J by 10 bases, and 11 bases separated the two germline ends. The CDR3 DNA reads TGTGCCAGCAGTTACTTACAGGGTAGATCACCCCTCCACTTT. Its translation is CASSYLQGRSPLHF.

V and J are TRBV28 and TRBJ1-4; TRBD1 matches 9 bases. This CDR3 has 14 residues. CDR1 MDHEN and CDR2 SYDVKM come from the germline V gene. V lost 7 bases, J lost 8 bases, and 8 bases stayed unmatched. CDR3 residues: CASTRQGGWEKLFF. CDR3 sequence (DNA): TGTGCCAGCACCCGACAGGGGGGTTGGGAAAAACTGTTTTTT.

This chain uses TRBV10-3 with TRBJ2-6; TRBD2 matches 12 bases. Trimming at V came to 2 bases and at J to 0 bases, leaving 5 bases not matched to a gene. Per the germline V gene, CDR1 is ENHRY and CDR2 is SYGVKD. The CDR3 is 19 residues long. The CDR3 protein is CAISEDGLAGNSGANVLTF. The CDR3 nucleotides read TGTGCCATCAGTGAGGATGGACTAGCGGGAAACTCTGGGGCCAACGTCCTGACTTTC.

CDR3 residues: CASSLTGASNYGYTF. The DNA for the CDR3 is TGCGCCAGCAGCTTGACAGGAGCTTCTAACTATGGCTACACCTTC. The chain has TRBV5-1 and TRBJ1-2; D may be TRBD1 (5 bases). Germline loops: CDR1 SGHRS, CDR2 YFSETQ. The ends were cut back, 1 base at V and 0 bases at J, with 10 bases in the middle. This CDR3 comprises 15 residues. Using reference TRBV5-1 and TRBJ1-2 for the parts outside the CDR3, the full variable domain is KAGVTQTPRYLIKTRGQQVTLSCSPISGHRSVSWYQQTPGQGLQFLFEYFSETQRNKGNFPGRFSGRQFSNSRSEMNVSTLELGDSALYLCASSLTGASNYGYTFGSGTRLTVV.

This rearrangement joins TRBV6-5 to TRBJ1-5, with TRBD1 identical over 7 bases. The germline CDR1 and CDR2 sequences are MNHEY and SVGAGI. After removal of 8 bases from V and 0 bases from J, the junction contained 7 bases not matched to a gene. This CDR3 is 15 amino acids long. The CDR3 nucleotides read TGTGCCAGCGGCCCCGGGACAGATAGCAATCAGCCCCAGCATTTT. Its translation is CASGPGTDSNQPQHF.

CDR3 nucleotide sequence: TGTGCCAGCAGCTCATTACCAGGGCAGGGCAACACCGGGGAGCTGTTTTTT. Translated, it gives CASSSLPGQGNTGELFF. The V and J genes are TRBV7-3 and TRBJ2-2; D might be TRBD1 (5 bases). The length of the CDR3 is 17 residues. The germline CDR1 and CDR2 sequences are SGHTA and FQGTGA. The V gene lost 4 bases and the J gene lost 2 bases, with 17 bases spanning the gap.

The CDR3 DNA is TGTGCCAGCTCACCGAGTCCGGGACTAGCGGGAGTGACGCAGTATTTT. Amino acid sequence: CASSPSPGLAGVTQYF. V and J are TRBV18 and TRBJ2-3; 14 bases map to TRBD2. The V gene end was trimmed by 3 bases and the J gene end by 9 bases; junction bases not matched to a gene: 8. CDR3 length equals 16 residues. The V gene's germline CDR1 is KGHSH and CDR2 LQKENI.

The chain uses TRBV7-3 and TRBJ1-2; 8 nucleotides match TRBD1. The CDR3 consists of 14 residues. Germline V gene lookup returns CDR1 SGHTA and CDR2 FQGTGA. Trimming removed 4 bases from V and 6 bases from J; junction bases left unmatched: 7. The CDR3, as DNA: TGTGCCAGCAGCTCAGGGGGCTGGGACGATGGCTACACCTTC. Translating gives CASSSGGWDDGYTF.

DNA of the CDR3: TGTGCCAGCAGTTACTCCAGGGGGCGGGGCACTGAAGCTTTCTTT. Encoded protein: CASSYSRGRGTEAFF. The rearrangement joins TRBV6-5 to TRBJ1-1; TRBD1 matches 8 bases. Germline V gene sequence: CDR1 MNHEY, CDR2 SVGAGI. There are 15 residues in the CDR3. Trimming removed 0 bases from V and 4 bases from J; junction bases left unmatched: 4.

The V and J genes are TRBV6-5 and TRBJ1-5; no definite D call. Germline assignment: CDR1 MNHEY and CDR2 SVGAGI. The CDR3 sequence is 14 residues long. V gave up 6 bases and J gave up 0 bases, with 9 bases separating them. CDR3 in DNA: TGTGCCAGCAGCGCCCTAGATAGCAATCAGCCCCAGCATTTT. Translating it yields CASSALDSNQPQHF.

The V call is TRBV18, the J call TRBJ1-5; D possibly corresponds to TRBD1 (5 bases). Looked up from germline, CDR1 is KGHSH and CDR2 is LQKENI. This CDR3 has 14 amino acids. Trimming left V 3 bases short and J 6 bases short, with 12 bases between. The CDR3 reads CASSPPSGAQPQHF. The CDR3 bases are TGTGCCAGCTCACCCCCCAGTGGGGCTCAGCCCCAGCATTTT.

The gene calls are TRBV28 and TRBJ1-2; possibly TRBD1 for D (5 bases). The CDR3 loop spans 12 amino acids. From germline, CDR1 is MDHEN and CDR2 SYDVKM. The germline V and J ends were trimmed by 10 bases and 5 bases, with 14 bases remaining between them. This CDR3 is CATGPSPYGYTF. As DNA, the CDR3 is TGTGCCACAGGGCCATCACCATATGGCTACACCTTC.

The genes are TRBV6-5 and TRBJ1-1; 7 bases map to TRBD1. The germline V gene encodes CDR1 MNHEY and CDR2 SVGAGI. Trimming at V came to 7 bases and at J to 5 bases, leaving 10 bases not matched to a gene. The CDR3 has 14 residues. The CDR3 DNA reads as TGTGCCAGCATCCGACAGGGTGCGGGAACTGAAGCTTTCTTT. Protein product: CASIRQGAGTEAFF.

The chain recombines TRBV19 with TRBJ2-5; 7 bases are a match to TRBD1. V shed 5 bases, J shed 7 bases, and the junction held 7 bases outside the gene matches. Germline CDR1 reads LNHDA; CDR2 reads SQIVND (reference sequence). The CDR3 length is 13 residues. This CDR3 reads CASSDIQGRTQYF. CDR3 DNA: TGTGCCAGTAGTGATATACAGGGGAGGACCCAGTACTTC.

This clone was counted a single time. The V and J genes are TRBV10-2 and TRBJ2-2; 10 nucleotides line up with TRBD1. The CDR3 consists of 16 residues. Trimming took 10 bases from V and 3 from J; bases not matched to a gene: 11. In germline, CDR1 is WSHSY, CDR2 SAAADI. CDR3 amino acids: CANVLGTGEDTGELFF. DNA for the CDR3: TGCGCCAACGTGTTGGGGACAGGGGAGGACACCGGGGAGCTGTTTTTT.

The CDR3 sequence is CASSLTGSSTDTQYF. CDR3 DNA sequence: TGTGCCAGCAGCTTAACCGGGAGTTCTACAGATACGCAGTATTTT. J is TRBJ2-3 and V is TRBV7-3; D may be TRBD2 (6 bases). CDR1 and CDR2 from the germline V gene are SGHTA and FQGTGA. This CDR3 is built from 15 residues. V was cut by 0 bases and J by 3 bases, with 10 bases left in between.

V and J are TRBV18 and TRBJ1-4; 7 bases line up with TRBD1. The germline CDR1 and CDR2 sequences are KGHSH and LQKENI. J was trimmed by 4 bases and V by 2 bases; bases with no gene match: 10. This CDR3 contains 17 residues. CDR3: CASSPTYRDSYNEKLFF. The CDR3 DNA reads TGTGCCAGCTCACCAACTTACCGGGACAGCTATAATGAAAAACTGTTTTTT.

The rearrangement joins TRBV24-1 to TRBJ2-1; TRBD1 matches at 9 bases. V lost 3 bases, J lost 2 bases, and 4 bases stayed unmatched. The CDR3 has 16 residues. Germline CDR1 is KGHDR and CDR2 is SFDVKD. The CDR3 spells CATSDPRQGAYNEQFF. CDR3 nucleotide sequence: TGTGCCACCAGTGATCCGCGACAGGGGGCCTACAATGAGCAGTTCTTC.

The CDR3 is CASGERETSTEAFF. The CDR3 nucleotides read TGTGCCAGCGGGGAGAGGGAGACGTCGACTGAAGCTTTCTTT. The chain joins TRBV2 to TRBJ1-1; D call uncertain. In germline, CDR1 is SNHLY, CDR2 FYNNEI. The germline V and J ends were trimmed by 8 bases and 5 bases, with 18 bases remaining between them. CDR3 length: 14 residues.

In nucleotides, the CDR3 is TGTGCCAGCAGCTTACAGCTAGCGGGGCACAATGAGCAGTTCTTC. Amino acid sequence: CASSLQLAGHNEQFF. The chain uses TRBV11-3 and TRBJ2-1; 9 nucleotides agree with TRBD2. This CDR3 region has 15 residues. Germline loops: CDR1 SGHNT, CDR2 YENEEA. V shed 2 bases, J shed 5 bases, and the junction held 4 bases outside the gene matches.

The chain has TRBV18 and TRBJ1-2; D remains ambiguous. The CDR3 length is 14 residues. V lost 3 bases, J lost 8 bases, and 16 bases lay in between. Germline V lookup: CDR1 KGHSH, CDR2 LQKENI. CDR3 nucleotide sequence: TGTGCCAGCTCACCCTCGGGAGTCGACGGAGGCTACACCTTC. Its translation is CASSPSGVDGGYTF.